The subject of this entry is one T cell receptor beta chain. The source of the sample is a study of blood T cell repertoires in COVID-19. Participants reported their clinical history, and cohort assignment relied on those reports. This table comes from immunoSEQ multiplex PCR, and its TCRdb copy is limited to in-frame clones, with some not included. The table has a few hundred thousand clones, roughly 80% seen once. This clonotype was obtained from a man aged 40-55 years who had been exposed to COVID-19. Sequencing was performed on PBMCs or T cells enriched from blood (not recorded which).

CDR3 nucleotide sequence: TGTGCCAGCAGTCCGACAGGGCCAACCGGGGAGCTGTTTTTT. Protein sequence: CASSPTGPTGELFF. The J gene is TRBJ2-2, the V gene TRBV6-5; TRBD1 matches at 7 bases. V dropped 5 bases and J dropped 5; count of bases not matched to a gene: 5. The length of the CDR3 is 14 residues. CDR1 is MNHEY and CDR2 is SVGAGI in the germline V gene.